Below are 9 T cell receptor beta chains sequenced from a single sample in a study of tumor-infiltrating lymphocytes in primary liver carcinoma. A constant-region primer primed TCR beta cDNA synthesis from 400 to 550 ng of total RNA. Each TCR beta library was derived from three nested multiplex PCR rounds that employed slightly modified ARM-PCR. With TRBV1-TRBV30 forward primers and a C-beta reverse primer, the first two PCR rounds were run for roughly 10 cycles each. A single record per CDR3 protein comes from TCRdb applying MiXCR to the multiplex PCR reads. Of fewer than 350,000 distinct CDR3 sequences listed, 50% to 70% are singletons. Both blood RNA, taken from unsorted whole blood, and germline DNA were extracted. Sequencing used peripheral blood. Receptor source: a man between 35 and 55 years old with primary liver carcinoma and hepatitis B virus infection.

Remarks on this clonotype: The conserved phenylalanine or tryptophan normally closing the CDR3 is absent here, so this likely arose from a read error. This CDR3 is CASSLKSSAEAFL. The DNA of the CDR3 is TGTGCCAGCAGCTTAAAGTCAAGTGCTGAAGCTTTCCTT. V gene TRBV11-2 combines with J gene TRBJ1-1; D remains ambiguous. The CDR3 consists of 13 residues. Germline V gene sequence: CDR1 SGHAT, CDR2 FQNNGV. Trimming left V 2 bases short and J 6 bases short, with 10 bases between.

This clonotype has just a few counts. The chain links TRBV5-4 to TRBJ2-2, with 11 bases fitting TRBD2. The V segment lost 4 bases and the J segment 3 bases; nucleotides outside the gene matches: 14. Germline V gene sequence: CDR1 SGHNT, CDR2 YYREEE (reference sequence). This CDR3 is built from 19 residues. For the CDR3, the DNA is TGTGCCAGCAGCGCGGACAGGGGCCTAGCGGGAGGCCACACCGGGGAGCTGTTTTTT. This gives the protein CASSADRGLAGGHTGELFF.

The V and J genes are TRBV4-1 and TRBJ2-1; D is possibly TRBD2 (6 bases). V was trimmed by 3 bases and J by 4 bases, leaving 16 bases between them. Germline CDR1 MGHRA, CDR2 YSYEKL. This CDR3 is 16 amino acids long. CDR3 nucleotides: TGCGCCAGCAGCCATGTCGGGAGAGTGTGTTACAATGAGCAGTTCTTC. This translates into CASSHVGRVCYNEQFF.

V gene TRBV11-1 combines with J gene TRBJ2-2; D is perhaps TRBD2 (5 bases). Germline V CDR1 and CDR2: SGHAT, FQDESV (reference sequence). This CDR3 has 13 residues. Here the CDR3 reads CVNSLEETGELFF. The CDR3 nucleotides read TGTGTCAACAGCTTGGAGGAAACCGGGGAGCTGTTTTTT. Drawing the rest from reference TRBV11-1 and TRBJ2-2, the complete variable domain is EAEVAQSPRYKITEKSQAVAFWCDPISGHATLYWYRQILGQGPELLVQFQDESVVDDSQLPKDRFSAERLKGVDSTLKIQPAELGDSAMYLCVNSLEETGELFFGEGSRLTVL.

The chain carries TRBV5-1 and TRBJ2-3, with 7 nucleotides matching TRBD2. The germline gives CDR1 SGHRS, CDR2 YFSETQ. The CDR3 is made up of 15 amino acids. The V gene end was trimmed by 0 bases and the J gene end by 2 bases; junction bases not matched to a gene: 3. CDR3 in DNA: TGCGCCAGCAGCTTGGGCGGGAGTGTCACAGATACGCAGTATTTT. Its protein product is CASSLGGSVTDTQYF.

Concerning this clonotype itself: A much larger clonotype is one base distant, so this may be a read error. V and J are TRBV6-5 and TRBJ2-1; D is undetermined. Germline CDR1 MNHEY, CDR2 SVGAGI. The CDR3 is 13 residues long. The CDR3, as DNA: TGTGCCAGCAGTCACGGAACTTACAATGAGCAGTCCTTC. As protein: CASSHGTYNEQSF.

A note on this clonotype: Just one base apart from a much larger clone, this may be a read error. The rearrangement links TRBV29-1 to TRBJ1-1; D call uncertain. Germline V gene sequence: CDR1 SQVTM, CDR2 ANQGSEA. The CDR3 consists of 13 residues. The V gene lost 8 bases and the J gene lost 0 bases, with 13 bases spanning the gap. This CDR3 reads CSTLQNLNTEAFF. DNA for the CDR3: TGCAGCACCCTACAGAATTTGAACACTGAAGCTTTCTTT.

Turning to this clonotype: A much bigger clone sits one base away, suggesting this may be a read error. V and J are TRBV6-1 and TRBJ2-3, with no clear D. The germline V gene has CDR1 MNHNS and CDR2 SASEGT. CDR3 length: 16 amino acids. The CDR3 coding sequence is TGTGCCAGCAGTGAAGCTTTCGGAGCCTTCACAGATGCGCAGTATTTT. Translation: CASSEAFGAFTDAQYF.

A remark on this clonotype: It may be a read error: a sequence one base away is much more abundant. For the CDR3, the DNA is TGTGCCATGAGGGACAGGGAGGGACAGCCCCGGCATTTT. It is translated as CAMRDREGQPRHF. This chain connects TRBV10-3 to TRBJ1-5; 9 bases line up with TRBD1. CDR3 size: 13 residues. CDR1 is ENHRY and CDR2 is SYGVKD in the germline V gene.